The rows below give T cell receptor beta chains drawn from one sample of a study of cytomegalovirus exposure and HLA in healthy donors. TCRdb's table, derived via immunoSEQ multiplex PCR, lists solely in-frame clones and lacks some. The data hold 150,000 to 200,000 clones, with roughly 83% observed a single time. The sequenced sample consisted of PBMCs. These receptor sequences come from a woman between 18 and 29 years old in good health and CMV-seronegative. The CDR3 runs from the conserved cysteine through the conserved F or W. The D gene is left open where the match is weak.

TRBV30,TRBJ1-4,TRBD1,CAWSIGTGREKLFF
TRBV11-2,TRBJ2-7,NA,CASSLGHEQYF
TRBV5-1,TRBJ2-5,NA,CASSLYTPREETQYF
TRBV7-9,TRBJ2-7,TRBD2,CASSLPERGGDEQYF
TRBV28,TRBJ1-1,TRBD1,CASNTDRAVTEAFF
TRBV4-1,TRBJ1-2,NA,CASSQVVPGRGYGYTF
TRBV6-1,TRBJ1-5,NA,CASRVEINQPQHF
TRBV7-2,TRBJ2-3,TRBD2,CASTLALAGTDTQYF
TRBV10-3,TRBJ2-7,TRBD2,CAISAQTSGEQYF
TRBV6-1,TRBJ2-4,NA,CASSPKRDTIQYF
TRBV4-2,TRBJ2-2,TRBD1,CASSQGTGSTGELFF
TRBV6-1,TRBJ2-7,TRBD2,CASSEGRTRVGEQYF
TRBV4-1,TRBJ2-1,TRBD2,CASRGLAGRLLFNEQFF